The next 7 T cell receptor beta chains were all read from a single sample in a study of blood T cell repertoires in COVID-19. Sequenced by immunoSEQ multiplex PCR; TCRdb stores in-frame clones only, minus some. The profile shows around 240,000 clones, 65% to 90% of them singletons. Sequences were obtained from peripheral blood. The receptors originated from a woman aged 40 to 50 who had recovered from COVID-19.

The chain is built from TRBV2 and TRBJ1-5; possible D gene TRBD1, 5 bases. The CDR3 has 15 amino acids. CDR1 SNHLY and CDR2 FYNNEI come from the germline V gene. The germline V and J ends were trimmed by 4 bases and 2 bases, with 12 bases remaining between them. The CDR3 loop reads CASSVDIAGNQPQHF. The CDR3 DNA reads as TGTGCCAGCAGTGTGGACATTGCGGGCAATCAGCCCCAGCATTTT.

The CDR3 DNA reads TGTGCCAGCAGTTCCCTCTGGACAGGGGCGGGCAATGAGCAGTTCTTC. Protein product: CASSSLWTGAGNEQFF. The gene calls are TRBV28 and TRBJ2-1, with TRBD1 matching over 9 bases. The V gene's germline CDR1 is MDHEN and CDR2 SYDVKM. The ends lost 4 bases at V and 6 bases at J; junction bases unmatched: 10. The CDR3 spans 16 residues.

V is TRBV4-3 and J is TRBJ2-1, with 8 bases that match TRBD2. Germline CDR1 and CDR2: LGHNA and YSLEER. The CDR3 covers 15 residues. Losses at the gene ends were 7 bases for V and 6 bases for J; bases not matched to a gene: 11. CDR3 nucleotides: TGCGCCAGCACTCGGGGGGCGGGGGGAATCAATGAGCAGTTCTTC. It translates to CASTRGAGGINEQFF.

V and J are TRBV25-1 and TRBJ1-4; 7 nucleotides match TRBD1. With 11 bases clipped from V and 4 bases from J, the junction kept 4 bases outside the gene matches. Germline V gene sequence: CDR1 MGHDK, CDR2 SYGVNS. The CDR3 extends over 12 amino acids. The CDR3 DNA reads TGTGCCTGCCAGGGGGATAATGAAAAACTGTTTTTT. It is translated as CACQGDNEKLFF. Full variable domain (rest looked up from reference TRBV25-1 and TRBJ1-4): EADIYQTPRYLVIGTGKKITLECSQTMGHDKMYWYQQDPGMELHLIHYSYGVNSTEKGDLSSESTVSRIRTEHFPLTLESARPSHTSQYLCACQGDNEKLFFGSGTQLSVL.

The chain joins TRBV19 to TRBJ2-7; 9 positions agree with TRBD1. The CDR3 sequence is 16 residues long. The germline V gene encodes CDR1 LNHDA and CDR2 SQIVND (reference sequence). J lost 9 bases, V lost 1 base, and 13 bases had no gene match. The CDR3 is CASSIAAGTGTPMQYF. CDR3 in DNA: TGTGCCAGTAGTATAGCCGCCGGGACAGGGACCCCCATGCAGTACTTC.

CDR3 DNA: TGCGCCAGCAGCTTGGTCAGGGAAGGGGAGACCCAGTACTTC. Residues: CASSLVREGETQYF. The chain has TRBV5-1 and TRBJ2-5; possibly TRBD1 for D (5 bases). V dropped 0 bases and J dropped 5 bases, with 11 bases sitting between them. This CDR3 is 14 amino acids long. The germline V gene has CDR1 SGHRS and CDR2 YFSETQ.

The chain combines TRBV11-2 with TRBJ1-2; D gene uncertain. V lost 2 bases and J 4 bases, leaving 11 bases between the germline ends. The CDR3 consists of 14 residues. Germline V gene data show CDR1 as SGHAT and CDR2 as FQNNGV. CDR3 nucleotide sequence: TGTGCCAGCAGCTTAACGGACGGGAGCTATGGCTACACCTTC. The encoded protein is CASSLTDGSYGYTF. Full variable domain (outside the CDR3, taken from reference TRBV11-2 and TRBJ1-2): EAGVAQSPRYKIIEKRQSVAFWCNPISGHATLYWYQQILGQGPKLLIQFQNNGVVDDSQLPKDRFSAERLKGVDSTLKIQPAKLEDSAVYLCASSLTDGSYGYTFGSGTRLTVV.